This T cell receptor beta chain originates from a study of blood T cells in healthy people across ages. The CDR3 is made up of 13 amino acids. Germline CDR1 MDHEN, CDR2 SYDVKM. V was trimmed by 2 bases and J by 13 bases, leaving 15 bases between them. Regarding the study as a whole: Age brought a roughly linear fall in TCR beta diversity measured per million T cells.

Regarding this clonotype: The target antigen is unknown.

The extraction recovered at least 5 micrograms of total RNA per sample. It was with a sample-barcoded 5' primer and a J-beta primer mix that a second PCR of about 6 to 12 cycles was run. TCRdb called the 5' RACE reads again in MiXCR, with one record for every CDR3 protein. The data show fewer than 1,000,000 distinct CDR3 sequences, with roughly 46% seen just once and around 18% held by the top ten. The clonotype was recovered from a man older than 75 in good health. The material sequenced was blood. V gene TRBV28 combines with J gene TRBJ2-4; D not certain. CDR3 in DNA: TGTGCCAGCAGTTTAATCTCCCTAGGAGAGCAGTACTTC. This codes for CASSLISLGEQYF.